The 19 T cell receptor beta chains reported below all come from one sample, sequenced in a study of shared clonotypes between healthy human individuals. Sequencing used immunoSEQ multiplex PCR; TCRdb keeps in-frame clones, though not all of them. The repertoire holds about 1 million clones, around 74% seen once, with approximately 1.5% in the top ten. Sequenced: memory CD4+ T cells sorted from blood. Documented subset: CD45RA-negative fraction. All receptors derive from a man between 18 and 35 years old in good health.

CDR3 region: CASSGQHTGELFF. CDR3 bases: TGTGCCAGCAGTGGACAGCACACCGGGGAGCTGTTTTTT. V and J are TRBV6-1 and TRBJ2-2; D may be TRBD1 (5 bases). The CDR3 is 13 residues long. V lost 4 bases and J lost 3, with 6 bases in between. CDR1 is MNHNS, CDR2 SASEGT, per germline.

The chain couples TRBV22-1 to TRBJ2-3. TRBV22-1 is assigned pseudogene status. This CDR3 spans 14 amino acids. CDR3 sequence (DNA): TGTCCTGGGAGCGCCGCGGACCCCACAGATACGCAGTATTTT. As protein: CPGSAADPTDTQYF.

J is TRBJ1-2 and V is TRBV27; D may be TRBD1 (5 bases). The germline V gene has CDR1 MNHEY and CDR2 SMNVEV (reference sequence). Trimming shortened V by 5 bases and J by 4 bases, and 17 bases separated the two germline ends. The CDR3 has 15 amino acids. The CDR3 protein is CASSPKAGTVYGYTF. In nucleotides, the CDR3 is TGTGCCAGCAGTCCCAAGGCCGGGACGGTCTATGGCTACACCTTC.

The chain carries TRBV6-1 and TRBJ2-3; 8 bases align to TRBD2. This CDR3 region has 14 residues. J was trimmed by 1 base and V by 4 bases; bases with no gene match: 1. CDR1 is MNHNS, CDR2 SASEGT, per germline. CDR3 bases: TGTGCCAGCAGTGTGACTAGCGGCACAGATACGCAGTATTTT. This encodes CASSVTSGTDTQYF.

As concerns this clone: Other nucleotide sequences from this sample produce the same CDR3. The rearrangement links TRBV5-1 to TRBJ2-5; 9 bases agree with TRBD1. Germline trimming cut 4 bases from V and 5 bases from J; bases unmatched to any gene: 6. The CDR3 has 14 amino acids. The germline CDR1 and CDR2 sequences are SGHRS and YFSETQ. CDR3 nucleotide sequence: TGCGCCAGCAGCCCGGGACAGGGCGCGGAGACCCAGTACTTC. Translating it yields CASSPGQGAETQYF.

The chain recombines TRBV25-1 with TRBJ1-3, with D possibly being TRBD1 (5 bases). The CDR3 is 16 amino acids. CDR1 and CDR2 (germline): MGHDK, SYGVNS. V lost 4 bases and J lost 0, with 13 bases in between. CDR3 in amino acids: CASSGGGVGSGNTIYF. DNA for the CDR3: TGTGCCAGCAGTGGGGGAGGGGTAGGCTCTGGAAACACCATATATTTT. The full variable domain, rest sourced from reference TRBV25-1 and TRBJ1-3, is EADIYQTPRYLVIGTGKKITLECSQTMGHDKMYWYQQDPGMELHLIHYSYGVNSTEKGDLSSESTVSRIRTEHFPLTLESARPSHTSQYLCASSGGGVGSGNTIYFGEGSWLTVV.

This chain joins TRBV9 and TRBJ2-5, with TRBD2 identical over 8 bases. CDR3 length: 15 residues. Germline lookup yields CDR1 SGDLS and CDR2 YYNGEE. Unmatched junction bases numbered 10, after V lost 4 bases and J lost 5 bases. CDR3 nucleotides: TGTGCCAGCAGCTTGTCCGGGACTAGTGGGGAGACCCAGTACTTC. It codes for CASSLSGTSGETQYF.

The rearrangement uses TRBV7-3 and TRBJ2-2, with a weak D call TRBD1 (6 bases). Germline assignment: CDR1 SGHTA and CDR2 FQGTGA. Trimming pared 5 bases from V and 7 bases from J, leaving 20 bases between. The CDR3 has 16 residues. CDR3 protein: CASSTNPRGFNGELFF. CDR3 bases: TGTGCCAGCAGCACCAACCCTAGGGGGTTCAACGGGGAGCTGTTTTTT.

V and J are TRBV29-1 and TRBJ2-1, with a possible D match to TRBD1 (5 bases). The germline CDR1 and CDR2 sequences are SQVTM and ANQGSEA. The CDR3 length is 13 residues. With 3 bases removed from V and 9 bases from J, the gap between germline ends came to 15 bases. The CDR3 DNA sequence: TGCAGCGTTGATTACTCTTCAGGGCGTGAGCAGTTCTTC. Its translation: CSVDYSSGREQFF.

The rearrangement uses TRBV18 and TRBJ2-2; D might be TRBD1 or TRBD2, each matching 6 bases. V lost 3 bases to trimming and J lost 5 bases, with 13 bases between them. CDR1 and CDR2 (germline): KGHSH, LQKENI. The CDR3 is 15 amino acids. The CDR3 spells CASSPATGATGELFF. DNA of the CDR3: TGTGCCAGCTCACCGGCTACGGGGGCGACCGGGGAGCTGTTTTTT.

V usage is TRBV10-1 and J usage is TRBJ1-6; 7 bases agree with TRBD1. Trimming at V came to 10 bases and at J to 8 bases, leaving 11 bases not matched to a gene. Germline CDR1 is WNHNN and CDR2 is SYGVQD (reference sequence). This CDR3 region has 14 residues. CDR3 nucleotides: TGCGCCAACGTACAGGGGTGGGAGGATTCACCCCTCCACTTT. Its translation is CANVQGWEDSPLHF.

A remark on this clone: Other DNA sequences within the sample encode an identical CDR3. The V call is TRBV2, the J call TRBJ2-7, with D possibly TRBD2 on 5 matching bases. The CDR3 is 12 residues long. Germline values: CDR1 SNHLY, CDR2 FYNNEI. V was shortened by 3 bases and J by 3 bases, with 6 bases between the two germline ends. The CDR3 loop reads CASSDAGYEQYF. The CDR3 DNA reads TGTGCCAGCAGTGACGCGGGCTACGAGCAGTACTTC.

The chain combines TRBV5-6 with TRBJ2-5, with 7 bases aligning to TRBD1. CDR1 is SGHDT and CDR2 is YYEEEE in the germline V gene. The CDR3 spans 15 residues. J was trimmed by 2 bases and V by 2 bases; bases with no gene match: 6. This chain's CDR3 is CASSFGTAHQETQYF. The CDR3 DNA is TGTGCCAGCAGCTTCGGGACAGCACATCAAGAGACCCAGTACTTC.

The chain uses TRBV19 and TRBJ1-1; D not certain. The CDR3 is made up of 12 amino acids. CDR1 LNHDA and CDR2 SQIVND come from the germline V gene (reference sequence). CDR3 loop: CAPLSGNTEAFF. As DNA, the CDR3 is TGTGCGCCCCTCTCGGGCAACACTGAAGCTTTCTTT.

The V and J genes are TRBV5-5 and TRBJ1-2; TRBD1 is a possible D gene (6 bases). CDR1 is SGHKS and CDR2 is YYEKEE in the germline V gene (reference sequence). The CDR3 spans 14 residues. V lost 0 bases and J 8 bases, leaving 14 bases between the germline ends. CDR3 loop: CASSLEGVLGGYTF. CDR3 bases: TGTGCCAGCAGCTTGGAGGGGGTGTTAGGAGGCTACACCTTC.

This sequence joins TRBV25-1 and TRBJ2-1; 12 bases line up with TRBD1. The CDR3 loop spans 15 amino acids. Trimming removed 8 bases from V and 8 bases from J; junction bases left unmatched: 10. Germline CDR1 MGHDK, CDR2 SYGVNS. The CDR3 sequence is CASEPGQGALDEQFF. The DNA for the CDR3 is TGTGCCAGCGAACCGGGACAGGGGGCTCTAGATGAGCAGTTCTTC.

The CDR3 loop is CASSLRQNNEKLFF. The CDR3 DNA sequence: TGTGCCAGCAGTTTACGGCAGAATAATGAAAAACTGTTTTTT. This sequence joins TRBV28 and TRBJ1-4; no reliable D call. CDR3 length equals 14 residues. From germline, CDR1 is MDHEN and CDR2 SYDVKM. Between the trimmed V and J ends, which lost 2 bases and 4 bases, there was a span of 8 bases.

The sample holds a few counts of this clone. The rearrangement uses TRBV7-8 and TRBJ2-1; D is unclear. The CDR3 totals 12 residues. The germline CDR1 and CDR2 sequences are SGHVS and FQNEAQ. The V end lost 4 bases, the J end lost 7 bases, and 8 bases lay between the germline ends. The CDR3 protein is CASSSAMNEQFF. In DNA, the CDR3 is TGTGCCAGCAGCTCGGCGATGAATGAGCAGTTCTTC.

This rearrangement joins TRBV27 to TRBJ2-7; D is tentatively TRBD1 or TRBD2 (5 bases each). There are 15 residues in the CDR3. The V gene lost 1 base and the J gene lost 3 bases, with 13 bases spanning the gap. The V gene's germline CDR1 is MNHEY and CDR2 SMNVEV (reference sequence). CDR3 amino acids: CASSLFIGEIYEQYF. The CDR3 DNA sequence: TGTGCCAGCAGTTTATTTATAGGGGAGATCTACGAGCAGTACTTC.